This entry features one TCR beta chain sequence. Its specificity is unknown. The 5'RACE template-switching step produced TCR cDNA and added a universal primer site and UMIs. TCRdb reanalysed the 5' RACE reads using MiXCR and keeps one entry per CDR3 protein. Among some 390,000 distinct CDR3 sequences listed, 6.2% were seen once. The source of the sample is a study of T cells after yellow fever vaccination. In the study overall: SMART-Seq v4 Ultra Low Input prepared libraries from low-cell fractions.

V lost 1 base, J lost 1 base, and 11 bases lay in between. Germline V gene sequence: CDR1 LNHDA, CDR2 SQIVND (reference sequence). The CDR3 is 15 residues long. Study outcomes and limitations: Abundant clonotypes from the bulk population could contaminate FACS-sorted repertoires. Clonotypes shared by both compartments, CD4 and CD8, made up a small share.

This sequence was found in a man aged 25 to 40 who received the YFV17D yellow fever vaccine. Source: PBMCs, taken 5 days after the yellow fever booster vaccination. The chain joins TRBV19 to TRBJ2-7; D might be TRBD1 (6 bases). The CDR3 DNA reads as TGTGCCAGTAGTATAGCGGCAGGACAGTCCTACGAGCAGTACTTC. Amino acid sequence: CASSIAAGQSYEQYF.